This T cell receptor (beta chain) was sequenced for a study of tumor-infiltrating lymphocytes in primary liver carcinoma. Taking about 19-32 mg of unsorted bulk tissue, the authors co-extracted RNA and DNA. Treatment of the patients' primary liver carcinoma consisted of surgical resection. Comment on this clonotype: Its antigen is still unknown.

TCR beta cDNA was made from 400 to 500 ng total RNA with a constant-region primer. Nested multiplex PCR, run for three rounds with slightly modified ARM-PCR, yielded TCR beta libraries. For around 9 cycles apiece, the opening two PCR rounds ran with TRBV1-TRBV30 forward primers and a C-beta reverse primer. TCRdb reprocessed the multiplex PCR reads via MiXCR and lists one record per CDR3 protein. The sample has 75,000 to 80,000 distinct CDR3 sequences, roughly two thirds seen once. Study-wide points: The study found a significantly higher top-250-clone fraction in tumors than in blood (p = 0.039).

The CDR3 consists of 14 residues. V dropped 9 bases and J dropped 5 bases, with 19 bases sitting between them. Germline lookup yields CDR1 SGHDN and CDR2 FVKESK. This clonotype was obtained from a middle-aged man with primary liver carcinoma and hepatitis B virus infection. The material sequenced was tumor-adjacent normal liver tissue. The chain is built from TRBV14 and TRBJ1-1; D is unclear. The CDR3 nucleotides are TGTGCCAGGAGCATCTCGCGGGGAGAGACTGAAGCTTTCTTT. Translation gives CARSISRGETEAFF.